The text below deals with one TCR beta chain. This clone was recorded only once. Its antigen target is currently unknown. Per-base quality was not reported, and no clone a single base away is much larger than it. V lost 5 bases and J lost 2 bases, and the count of bases not matched to a germline gene is 3. CDR1 and CDR2, looked up from the germline V gene, are SGHDT and YYEEEE. The CDR3 contains 13 residues, cysteine and phenylalanine counted. The retained sequence is limited to the CDR3, 39 bases, with the frame set at the first base. This specimen belongs to a study of cytomegalovirus exposure and HLA in healthy donors (dated by TCRdb to 2015 to 2018). Study-wide context: According to an earlier analysis of 587 of the donors, about 179 million T cells yielded roughly 110 million unique TCR beta sequences and 276 Gb of sequence data. Four or five DR-DQ haplotypes were handled as single units for association and clustering because linkage in the cohort was strong. Donor age, sex, ethnicity and CMV serostatus were collected together with the repertoire data. An early release covering roughly 640 HLA-typed donors comprised approximately 290 gigabases of sequencing data and 85 million to 100 million unique TCR sequences. Typing coverage varied by locus: roughly 629-640 donors for A, B, C, DRB1 and DQB1; under 550 for DQA1; about 570 for DPA1; approximately 490 for DPB1. On average, over 200,000 unique TCR beta nucleotide sequences were sequenced per donor among 398 genotyped donors of the cohort, with 15% to 20% of those sequences being non-productive. Of the 300 to 450 genotyped donors, over 65% fell in the genetic ancestry cluster associated with self-reported Caucasian donors. The study used immunosequencing to profile the T cell repertoires of approximately 690 subjects and linked those repertoires to cytomegalovirus serostatus. To study patterns of TCR occurrence, a later analysis re-analyzed previously published TCR beta repertoires from 700 or so donors and added high-resolution HLA genotyping. A later genetic analysis took genome-wide SNP genotypes for about 55% of the 666 donors and used that subset as a discovery cohort. To decide whether each TCR beta V gene segment behaved as functional or pseudogenic, an earlier analysis of approximately 590 of the donors relied on high-throughput TCR beta sequencing. To predict cytomegalovirus infection status, the study brought together high-throughput TCR immunosequencing, statistical association of individual TCRs with disease status, and machine learning. The study aimed to test whether cataloging public T cell receptors could reveal signatures of past pathogen exposure. Along with the approximately 620-subject first cohort, a separate validation cohort of 120 different subjects was used. In the later analysis, no new phenotypic data were used to find candidate immune exposures; instead, reliance was placed on TCR beta sequences and their occurrence across donors. Every discovery cohort repertoire had been produced on one sequencing platform. Both class I and class II loci were covered by HLA typing, at four-digit resolution.

Study-wide conclusions, independent of this receptor: In this cohort, only TCR beta chains were sequenced, and detectable features were limited by the absence of alpha or paired-chain data. The authors suggested that the approach could potentially be generalized to other disease states and immunological phenotypes. A few of the identified cytomegalovirus-associated TCR beta chains were confirmed in vitro to be specific for cytomegalovirus antigens. A later analysis found that HLA-associated TCR beta chains were more clonally expanded and had lower generation probabilities than equally common non-associated chains. When HLA alleles, especially DR and DQ, strongly co-occurred, attributing TCR associations to individual alleles was difficult. The presence/absence analyses assumed that sequencing depth was roughly uniform across donors, and that assumption may not be true. In an earlier analysis of roughly 560 of the donors, most TCR beta V segments were observed in productive rearrangements about 87% or about 30% of the time, broadly matching IMGT annotations. An association between a missense DCLRE1C variant and V-gene and J-gene trimming of TCR beta chains was found in a later genetic analysis and replicated in an independent cohort. Cytomegalovirus status was reported to be diagnosed by the classifier with high specificity and sensitivity in both the original and validation cohorts. A further reported finding was that TCR beta sequences accurately predicted the HLA-A and HLA-B alleles for most subjects in the first cohort. At a false discovery rate of 0.05, a later analysis linked roughly 17,000 TCR beta sequences to specific HLA alleles. In a later analysis, most CMV-associated TCR beta chains were found to appear HLA-restricted, with HLA associations seemingly driven largely by CMV exposure. Linkage disequilibrium might explain the correlated functional status among segregating V segments, but an unknown experimental factor could not be excluded. The study listed 150 to 200 TCR beta chains as associated with cytomegalovirus. In a later analysis, the rate of TCR association differed among HLA loci, with DRB1 alleles having the most associated TCRs and HLA-C alleles having the fewest. Because the 87-base-pair reads could not distinguish some IMGT-functional V segments, including TRBV6-2 and TRBV6-3, those segments were excluded. In a later analysis, several top co-occurrence clusters were reported to appear linked to parvovirus B19, influenza, CMV and Epstein-Barr virus. A group of highly shared sequence variants was considered likely to be a technical artifact of the sequencing pipeline. Because counts were too low, 15 to 20 rarely observed V segments, including chromosome 9 orphons, were excluded from the earlier analysis of 500 to 700 of the donors. Because some donors lacked HLA typing at each locus, the association tests relied only on the typed subset. Immune exposure information for the cohort was limited to CMV serostatus. Most TCR sequences were observed very rarely across donors, whereas some public TCRs were present in many individuals. According to a later genetic analysis, donors in an Asian-associated ancestry cluster had fewer N-insertions in productive TCRs than the approximately 630-donor mean.

The library was made by the immunoSEQ multiplex PCR assay. For the multiplex PCR, a mixture combining 60 forward primers for TCR Vbeta segments and 13 reverse primers for TCR Jbeta segments was used. A multiplex PCR assay on genomic DNA amplified the CDR3 region of rearranged TCR beta genes. Amplified TCR beta libraries were sequenced as 87-base-pair reads on the Illumina HiSeq System. The source study handled its data this way. Across the 640 or so repertoires, a later analysis counted around 80 million unique TCR beta chains, around 10 million of which were shared by at least two donors. To remove PCR and sequencing errors, raw reads were error-corrected and collapsed into unique sequences using a nearest-neighbor algorithm that merged closely related sequences. To assign V, D and J gene segments, CDR3 sequences were aligned to IMGT reference sequences. Each retained sequence needed at least a six-nucleotide match to both a V gene segment and a J gene segment. A rearrangement counted as productive if the CDR3 had no stop codons and remained in frame with V and J, and every other rearrangement counted as non-productive. Following IMGT convention, CDR3 was defined as the stretch from the second conserved V-encoded cysteine to the conserved J-encoded phenylalanine. The earlier analysis of 587 of the donors excluded sequences that lacked an unambiguous match to a single V gene segment. An earlier analysis of a few hundred of the donors called V segments functional above 56.7% productive rearrangements and segregating when the between-donor standard deviation exceeded 5%. To diagnose cytomegalovirus status from the catalog of TCR beta chain sequences, a statistical classification framework was built. In a later analysis, TCR nucleotide sequences were compared against IMGT/GENE-DB human TR gene sequences so that V and J genes could be assigned. The TCRdist pipeline was used in a later analysis to assign CDR3 sequences and most-parsimonious VDJ recombination scenarios. In a later analysis, each TCR beta chain was defined by its CDR3 amino acid sequence together with its V-gene family, and reads without a unique V-gene family were excluded. To address suspected cross-contamination and a sequencing artifact, a later analysis removed 550 to 750 highly shared, low-generation-probability nucleotide sequences. In a later analysis, a clonal expansion index was calculated for each public chain from normalized within-repertoire ranks of inferred template counts. In a later analysis, generation probabilities were computed using a VDJ recombination model fitted to out-of-frame rearrangements, and the results were checked against IGoR. A later analysis scored TCR-TCR, TCR-HLA and TCR-CMV co-occurrence with hypergeometric tests, applying a repertoire-size bias correction to TCR pairs. False discovery rates were estimated in a later analysis by permuting HLA or CMV assignments 20 times. In a later analysis, co-occurring TCRs were grouped using DBSCAN, and TCRdist sequence similarity was added for clustering within HLA-allele-positive subsets. Repertoires with fewer than 30,000 or more than 120,000 public chains, plus five repertoires with anomalous nucleotide sharing, were excluded from co-occurrence clustering. TCRdb took this table from immuneACCESS and kept in-frame rearrangements with V and J called. Such tables lack part of the clones; where checked against another copy, unresolved V genes explain under half of the gap, and the rest is unexplained. V and J calls and clone size are copied from that table; D and trimming were computed from the DNA. A total of roughly 72,000 clones appear in this sample, 74% of them only once. The ten largest clones add up to about an eighth of the sample.

The cohort was made up of approximately 670 healthy bone marrow donors. At the time of sampling, all cohort members were nominally healthy, though unrecorded immune exposures were likely present. Of the approximately 670 cohort members, around 280 had positive CMV serostatus and 350 to 450 had negative CMV serostatus, and CMV serostatus was not recorded for the donor. A peripheral blood sample was collected from each donor, and TCR beta sequencing was performed on peripheral blood mononuclear cells. Genomic DNA extraction from the blood cell samples was performed with the Qiagen DNeasy Blood Extraction Kit.

This receptor was identified in a human donor in good health. The rearranged chain carries TRBV5-6 and TRBJ2-5; 7 nucleotides in the junction match TRBD2. Sequencing used PBMCs. The sequence in DNA is TGTGCCAGCAGTCCGGGACTACAAGAGACCCAGTACTTC. Translation gives CASSPGLQETQYF.